This T cell receptor beta chain stems from a study of T-cell memory formation after mild COVID-19. Study-wide results and caveats: Some SARS-CoV-2-responding clones were already detected in memory before infection. Clones shrinking between day 15 and 85 showed a balanced CD4/CD8 split, and those that grew later tilted toward CD4+. Contracting CD4+ clones sat mainly in CM and EM; CD8+ in EMRA.

The 5'RACE method, run with constant-segment primers, produced TCR alpha and TCR beta cDNA libraries (carrying sample barcodes and UMIs). TCRdb analysed the 5' RACE reads with MiXCR anew, one entry per CDR3 protein. The sample carries about 270,000 distinct CDR3 sequences, about a sixth recorded once. A few counts support this clonotype. Its specificity is not known. With 0 bases removed from V and 1 base from J, the gap between germline ends came to 9 bases. This CDR3 comprises 15 residues. Germline V gene lookup returns CDR1 LNHNV and CDR2 YYDKDF (reference sequence). The sequenced material came from PBMCs or a T cell subset sorted from them (not recorded which). V usage is TRBV15 and J usage is TRBJ2-5; no reliable D call. This sequence was found in a man between 18 and 35 years old who had mild COVID-19 (a few samples of this study predate the infection). Cell type and time point are not known. The CDR3 bases are TGTGCCACCAGCAGAGATAAAGCTAGCCAAGAGACCCAGTACTTC. This translates into CATSRDKASQETQYF.